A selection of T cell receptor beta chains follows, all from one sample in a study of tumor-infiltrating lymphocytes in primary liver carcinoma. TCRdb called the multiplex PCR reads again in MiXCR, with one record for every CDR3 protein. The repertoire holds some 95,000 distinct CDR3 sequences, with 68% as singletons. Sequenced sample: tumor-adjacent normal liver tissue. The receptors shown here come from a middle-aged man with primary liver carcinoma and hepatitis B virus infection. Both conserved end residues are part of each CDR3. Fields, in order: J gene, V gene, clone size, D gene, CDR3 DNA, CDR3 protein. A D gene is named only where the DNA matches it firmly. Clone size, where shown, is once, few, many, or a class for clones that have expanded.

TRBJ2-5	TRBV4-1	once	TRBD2	TGCGCCAGTGGCCAAGCCGCTAGCGGGACTTGGGGAGAGACCCAGTACTTC	CASGQAASGTWGETQYF
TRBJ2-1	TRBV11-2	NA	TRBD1	TGTGACAGCAGCTTACAGGGGGTTGGTTACAATGAGCAGTTCTTC	CDSSLQGVGYNEQFF
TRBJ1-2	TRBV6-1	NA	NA	TGTGCCAGCATTCCTACCAGGGTATCACTTATCCCCTATGGCTACACCTTC	CASIPTRVSLIPYGYTF
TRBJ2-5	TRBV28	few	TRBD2	TGTGCCAGCAGTTTAAACTGGCGGGGGGGAGAGACCCAGTACTTC	CASSLNWRGGETQYF
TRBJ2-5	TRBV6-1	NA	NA	TGTTCCAGCAGTGAAGTAAAGACATGGAGAGAGACTCAGTACTTC	CSSSEVKTWRETQYF
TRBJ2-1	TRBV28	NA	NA	TGTGCCAGCTGCCTCACTTGGGGTGCCTACAATGAGCAGTTCTTC	CASCLTWGAYNEQFF
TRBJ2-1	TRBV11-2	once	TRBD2	TGTGCCAGCAGCTTGTATATCGGACTAGCCATGGGTGAGCAACTCTTC	CASSLYIGLAMGEQLF
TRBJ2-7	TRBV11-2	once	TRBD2	TGTGCCAGCGTCGCCAGCGGGACTAGGGTCTACGAGCAGTACTTC	CASVASGTRVYEQYF
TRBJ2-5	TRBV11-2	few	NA	TGTGCCAGCAGCGCAGGGTTGGGGGAGACCCAGTACTTC	CASSAGLGETQYF
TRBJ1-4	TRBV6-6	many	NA	TGTGCCAGCAGTTTTGGGGGGTATGGAGAAAAACTGTTTTTT	CASSFGGYGEKLFF
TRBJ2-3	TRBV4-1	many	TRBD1	TGCGCCAGCAGCCAGCTCGGGACAGGGGTTACAGATACGCAGTATTTT	CASSQLGTGVTDTQYF
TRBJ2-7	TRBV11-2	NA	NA	TGTGCCAGCAACTTATCCGGGGCGAAAGAGCAGTACTTC	CASNLSGAKEQYF
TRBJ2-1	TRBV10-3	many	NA	TGTGCCATCAGTGAGTCTAGGGCGGCCGATGAGCAGTTCTTC	CAISESRAADEQFF
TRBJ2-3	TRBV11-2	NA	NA	TGTGTCAGCAGCTTAATCGGCTGGACAGATACACAGTATTTT	CVSSLIGWTDTQYF
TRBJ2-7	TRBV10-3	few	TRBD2	TGTGCCATCAGTCTTTCGACTAGCAGCTACGGGCAGTACTTC	CAISLSTSSYGQYF
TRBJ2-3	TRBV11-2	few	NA	TGTGCCAGTAGCTTAGGGGTAGGGGGAGCATATACGCAGTATTTT	CASSLGVGGAYTQYF
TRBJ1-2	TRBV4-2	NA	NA	TGTGCCAGCAGCCAAGCTGACTGTGGGCTAGAAGGCTACACCTTC	CASSQADCGLEGYTF
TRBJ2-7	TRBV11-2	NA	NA	TGTGCCAGCAGCTCTTTCCCGGGATTAAGGTCCCACGAGCACTGCTTC	CASSSFPGLRSHEHCF
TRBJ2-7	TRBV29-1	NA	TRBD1	TGCAGCGTTGCTGTAACCTCGGGACAGCCAGGCGAGCAGTGCTTC	CSVAVTSGQPGEQCF
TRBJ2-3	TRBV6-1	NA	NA	TGTGCCAGCAGGAGGGCCGGAGCAGATACACTGTATTTT	CASRRAGADTLYF
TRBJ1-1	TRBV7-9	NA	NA	TGTGTCAGCAGTTTGGGACTGGTGAACACTGAAGCTTTCTTT	CVSSLGLVNTEAFF
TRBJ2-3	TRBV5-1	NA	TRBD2	TGCGCCAGCAGCCTCGGGGCTAGCGGGCCCACAGATACGCAGTATTTT	CASSLGASGPTDTQYF
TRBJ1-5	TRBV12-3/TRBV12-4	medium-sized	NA	TGTGCCAGCAGTTTAGTGGCAGACCAGCCCCAGCATTTT	CASSLVADQPQHF